The 23 T cell receptor beta chains listed next were all sequenced from one sample in a study of regulatory T cells in long-lasting Graves disease. For TCR beta, libraries came from iRepertoire HTBI primers and Arm-PCR of CDR3 regions. TCRdb analysed the multiplex PCR reads with MiXCR anew, one entry per CDR3 protein. This repertoire shows roughly 420,000 distinct CDR3 sequences, around 13% found once; its top ten account for more than 15%. Indicated time point: newly diagnosed GD, antithyroid drugs for less than 3 months. From PBMCs, RNA was extracted and then used to make the TCR library. These data were also reused for a study on T cells in Graves' hyperthyroidism and ophthalmopathy.

This specimen consisted of peripheral blood mononuclear cells (PBMCs), obtained at new diagnosis, from a patient treated with antithyroid drugs. These receptors came from a woman aged 50 to 60 with Graves disease.

On this clonotype: With a much larger clone just one base away, this may be a read error. This sequence joins TRBV11-2 and TRBJ2-3; D is unclear. The CDR3 runs 13 residues. Germline values: CDR1 SGHAT, CDR2 FQNNGV. The CDR3 sequence: CASSKEPTDPQYF. CDR3 coding DNA: TGTGCCAGCAGCAAAGAACCCACAGATCCGCAGTATTTT.

This clonotype was counted at least ten times. The chain links TRBV12-3 or TRBV12-4 to TRBJ1-1; 8 bases map to TRBD1. The CDR3 consists of 15 residues. V lost 4 bases to trimming and J lost 1 base; unmatched junction nucleotides: 5. The CDR3 DNA reads TGTGCCAGCAGTTCAAGACAGGGGACGAACACTGAAGCTTTCTTT. This sequence encodes CASSSRQGTNTEAFF.

This clonotype was seen repeatedly, ten times or more. The rearrangement uses TRBV28 and TRBJ2-5, with D perhaps given as TRBD1 or TRBD2 (6 bases each). The CDR3 is 15 residues long. Germline values: CDR1 MDHEN, CDR2 SYDVKM. The V gene lost 3 bases and the J gene lost 2 bases, with 13 bases spanning the gap. CDR3: CASSFSGAGQETQYF. CDR3 nucleotide sequence: TGTGCCAGCAGTTTTTCGGGGGCCGGACAAGAGACCCAGTACTTC.

This clonotype was detected many times. CDR3 nucleotides: TGTGCCAGCAGTTCGGACACGCCATTCGAGGCGCTAGGTAGAGATACGCAGTATTTT. It yields the protein CASSSDTPFEALGRDTQYF. The chain carries TRBV28 and TRBJ2-3; weak D call: TRBD1 (5 bases). There are 19 residues in the CDR3. Trimming took off 4 bases at V and 5 bases at J, with 28 bases between the two ends. Germline lookup yields CDR1 MDHEN and CDR2 SYDVKM.

V and J are TRBV11-3 and TRBJ1-2, with 9 bases matching TRBD1. CDR1 is SGHNT and CDR2 is YENEEA in the germline V gene. The CDR3 covers 15 residues. Losses at the gene ends were 5 bases for V and 4 bases for J; bases not matched to a gene: 8. The DNA for the CDR3 is TGTGCCAGCAGCCCCACAGGGGGCGTTTTCTATGGCTACACCTTC. Translation: CASSPTGGVFYGYTF.

This clonotype was seen many times. The chain carries TRBV28 and TRBJ2-6; 9 bases line up with TRBD1. J was trimmed by 1 base and V by 2 bases; bases with no gene match: 9. The CDR3 runs 19 residues. CDR1 and CDR2 (germline): MDHEN, SYDVKM. CDR3 nucleotides: TGTGCCAGCAGTTTAGTTTGGGGACAGGGCTTTTCTGGGGCCAACGTCCTGACTTTC. Residues: CASSLVWGQGFSGANVLTF.

This clonotype was counted many times. The chain has TRBV30 and TRBJ1-2; D might be TRBD1 (5 bases). Germline V gives CDR1 GTSNPN, CDR2 SVGIG (reference sequence). The CDR3 loop spans 13 amino acids. The germline V and J ends were trimmed by 1 base and 4 bases, with 10 bases remaining between them. The CDR3 nucleotides read TGTGCCTGGAGTGACTATGGGACCTATGGCTACACCTTC. Translation: CAWSDYGTYGYTF. Based on the CDR3 plus reference TRBV30 and TRBJ1-2, the full variable domain is SQTIHQWPATLVQPVGSPLSLECTVEGTSNPNLYWYRQAAGRGLQLLFYSVGIGQISSEVPQNLSASRPQDRQFILSSKKLLLSDSGFYLCAWSDYGTYGYTFGSGTRLTVV.

This clonotype was found many times. V gene TRBV9 combines with J gene TRBJ2-7; 11 nucleotides agree with TRBD2. V lost 0 bases and J lost 7; bases outside the gene matches: 3. Germline lookup yields CDR1 SGDLS and CDR2 YYNGEE. This CDR3 is built from 14 residues. DNA of the CDR3: TGTGCCAGCAGCGTAGGACTAGCGGGAATAGAGCAGTACTTC. It codes for CASSVGLAGIEQYF.

The chain links TRBV9 to TRBJ2-5; 7 bases map to TRBD1. The CDR3 loop spans 14 amino acids. V lost 4 bases to trimming and J lost 1 base; unmatched junction nucleotides: 4. Germline V lookup: CDR1 SGDLS, CDR2 YYNGEE. The chain's CDR3 is CASSPRDSQETQYF. CDR3 sequence (DNA): TGTGCCAGCAGCCCCCGGGACAGCCAAGAGACCCAGTACTTC. Filled out from reference TRBV9 and TRBJ2-5, the complete variable domain reads DSGVTQTPKHLITATGQRVTLRCSPRSGDLSVYWYQQSLDQGLQFLIQYYNGEERAKGNILERFSAQQFPDLHSELNLSSLELGDSALYFCASSPRDSQETQYFGPGTRLLVL.

This clonotype was observed a handful of times. V is TRBV5-5 and J is TRBJ1-2; D possibly corresponds to TRBD1 (6 bases). V was trimmed by 0 bases and J by 4 bases, leaving 16 bases between them. Germline V gene data show CDR1 as SGHKS and CDR2 as YYEKEE (reference sequence). The CDR3 has 16 amino acids. The CDR3, as DNA: TGTGCCAGCAGCTTGGAGAACAGGGTCCTTGGCTATGGCTACACCTTC. This gives the protein CASSLENRVLGYGYTF.

The gene calls are TRBV5-1 and TRBJ2-5, with TRBD1 matching over 10 bases. The V gene's germline CDR1 is SGHRS and CDR2 YFSETQ. CDR3 length equals 17 residues. Unmatched junction bases numbered 7, after V lost 0 bases and J lost 2 bases. The CDR3 DNA is TGCGCCAGCAGCTTGGCTTCTCGGGGACAGGGGCAAGAGACCCAGTACTTC. This gives the protein CASSLASRGQGQETQYF.

This chain links TRBV4-1 with TRBJ1-4; no clear D. CDR1 and CDR2 (germline): MGHRA, YSYEKL. Trimming shortened V by 4 bases and J by 4 bases, and 16 bases separated the two germline ends. This CDR3 contains 16 residues. CDR3 residues: CASSPHFTGNNEKLFF. The CDR3 DNA reads TGCGCCAGCAGCCCACACTTTACCGGGAATAATGAAAAACTGTTTTTT.

This sequence joins TRBV6-1 and TRBJ1-1; 7 positions match TRBD1. CDR3 length: 18 residues. V lost 10 bases and J lost 1; bases outside the gene matches: 21. From germline, CDR1 is MNHNS and CDR2 SASEGT. For the CDR3, the DNA is TGTGCCACAAAGAAGAGGACAGCGAGGACAGGCGCGAACACTGAAGCTTTCTTT. Protein sequence: CATKKRTARTGANTEAFF.

This clonotype was counted a few times. This chain links TRBV12-3 or TRBV12-4 with TRBJ1-5; 7 bases fit TRBD1. V gave up 6 bases and J gave up 4 bases; unmatched junction bases: 3. CDR3 length equals 13 residues. In DNA, the CDR3 is TGTGCCAGCAGCGGGACAGCTAATCAGCCCCAGCATTTT. Protein sequence: CASSGTANQPQHF.

The J gene is TRBJ2-7, the V gene TRBV7-2; D perhaps matches TRBD2 (5 bases). This CDR3 comprises 14 residues. The germline CDR1 and CDR2 sequences are SGHTA and FQGNSA. V was shortened by 5 bases and J by 1 base, with 12 bases between the two germline ends. CDR3 amino acids: CASSVSQRSYEQYF. The CDR3 nucleotides are TGTGCCAGCAGCGTATCCCAGCGGTCCTACGAGCAGTACTTC.

The chain recombines TRBV3-1 with TRBJ2-7; tentatively, D is TRBD2 (6 bases). V gave up 0 bases and J gave up 1 base, with 10 bases separating them. The germline V gene encodes CDR1 LGHDT and CDR2 YNNKEL (reference sequence). The CDR3 totals 15 residues. CDR3 amino acids: CASSQEGGASYEQYF. In DNA form, the CDR3 reads TGTGCCAGCAGCCAAGAAGGAGGGGCGTCCTACGAGCAGTACTTC.

The chain has TRBV11-2 and TRBJ2-7, with 8 bases fitting TRBD1. The CDR3 totals 15 residues. V shed 0 bases, J shed 4 bases, and the junction held 5 bases outside the gene matches. CDR1 is SGHAT and CDR2 is FQNNGV in the germline V gene. CDR3 nucleotide sequence: TGTGCCAGCAGCTTAGATCAGGGGGCGCTTTACGAGCAGTACTTC. Amino acid sequence: CASSLDQGALYEQYF. Using reference TRBV11-2 and TRBJ2-7 for the parts outside the CDR3, the full variable domain is EAGVAQSPRYKIIEKRQSVAFWCNPISGHATLYWYQQILGQGPKLLIQFQNNGVVDDSQLPKDRFSAERLKGVDSTLKIQPAKLEDSAVYLCASSLDQGALYEQYFGPGTRLTVT.

V and J are TRBV9 and TRBJ2-1, with D possibly matching TRBD1 (6 bases). Germline assignment: CDR1 SGDLS and CDR2 YYNGEE. V lost 0 bases, J lost 4 bases, and 11 bases lay in between. The CDR3 totals 15 residues. The CDR3 sequence is CASSVEAGAYNEQFF. The CDR3, as DNA: TGTGCCAGCAGCGTAGAGGCAGGGGCGTACAATGAGCAGTTCTTC. Using reference TRBV9 and TRBJ2-1 for the parts outside the CDR3, the full variable domain is DSGVTQTPKHLITATGQRVTLRCSPRSGDLSVYWYQQSLDQGLQFLIQYYNGEERAKGNILERFSAQQFPDLHSELNLSSLELGDSALYFCASSVEAGAYNEQFFGPGTRLTVL.

As regards this clonotype: Given a much more abundant clone one base away, this may be a read error. CDR3 nucleotides: TGTGCCAGCAGGCGAACAGGGGATGGGAGCTCCTATAGTTCACCCCTCCACTTT. It translates to CASRRTGDGSSYSSPLHF. The chain has TRBV6-1 and TRBJ1-6; TRBD1 agrees at 7 bases. The CDR3 totals 18 residues. Germline V lookup: CDR1 MNHNS, CDR2 SASEGT.

This clonotype occurred many times. Germline is not matched at one junction end, which may reflect a read error. CDR3 sequence reads: CASSALAVPSFF. Written as DNA, the CDR3 is TGTGCCAGCAGTGCTCTAGCGGTACCCTCTTTTTTT. The chain uses TRBV28 and TRBJ2-3, with 7 positions matching TRBD2. CDR1 is MDHEN, CDR2 SYDVKM, per germline. This CDR3 contains 12 residues.

This clonotype was seen repeatedly, ten times or more. The V gene is TRBV3-1, the J gene TRBJ2-1, with 8 bases identical to TRBD2. Germline V gene data show CDR1 as LGHDT and CDR2 as YNNKEL (reference sequence). CDR3 length: 15 residues. Germline trimming cut 0 bases from V and 8 bases from J; bases unmatched to any gene: 6. This CDR3 is CASSQEGGRSYEQFF. CDR3 DNA: TGTGCCAGCAGCCAAGAGGGCGGGAGGTCATATGAGCAGTTCTTC.

This clonotype was seen a few times. It may be a read error: a sequence one base away is much more abundant. The chain links TRBV6-1 to TRBJ2-3, with D uncertain. V dropped 6 bases and J dropped 0 bases, with 7 bases sitting between them. The CDR3 contains 13 residues. Germline values: CDR1 MNHNS, CDR2 SASEGT. CDR3 region: CASRQSSTDTQYF. The CDR3 nucleotides are TGTGCCAGCAGGCAGTCTAGCACAGATACGCAGTATTTT.

Ten or more counts support this clonotype. As DNA, the CDR3 is TGTGCCAGCAACCCCAGGGACTCGTTGTCTGGAAACACCATATATTTT. Residues: CASNPRDSLSGNTIYF. The chain couples TRBV2 to TRBJ1-3, with a tentative D call TRBD1 (5 bases). The CDR3 runs to 16 residues. Trimming shortened V by 7 bases and J by 1 base, and 17 bases separated the two germline ends. Germline CDR1 reads SNHLY; CDR2 reads FYNNEI.